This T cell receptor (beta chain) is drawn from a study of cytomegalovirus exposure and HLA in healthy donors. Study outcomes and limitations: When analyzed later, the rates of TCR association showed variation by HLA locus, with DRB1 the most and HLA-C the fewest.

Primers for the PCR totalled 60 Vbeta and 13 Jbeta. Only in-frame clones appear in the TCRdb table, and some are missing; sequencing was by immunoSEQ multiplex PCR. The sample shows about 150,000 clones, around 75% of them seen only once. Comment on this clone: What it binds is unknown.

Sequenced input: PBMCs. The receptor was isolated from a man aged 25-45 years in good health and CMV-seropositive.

The CDR3 spells CASNKATGDNYGYTF. Written as DNA, the CDR3 is TGTGCCAGCAACAAGGCGACAGGGGATAACTATGGCTACACCTTC. V is TRBV6-5 and J is TRBJ1-2, with 8 bases that match TRBD1. V was pared by 7 bases and J by 1 base, with 8 bases of the junction left unmatched. Germline loops: CDR1 MNHEY, CDR2 SVGAGI. The CDR3 contains 15 residues.